Below, one TCR beta chain is given with its context. As yet, its antigen is unknown. PCR used 60 Vbeta primers and 13 Jbeta primers. The repertoire was sequenced with immunoSEQ multiplex PCR; TCRdb's copy has only in-frame clones and lacks some. The table includes 120,000 to 150,000 clones, 70% to 75% detected once. Trimming stripped 3 bases from V and 0 bases from J, with 17 bases between. The CDR3 contains 18 residues. CDR1 LNHDA and CDR2 SQIVND come from the germline V gene (reference sequence). These data are taken from a study of cytomegalovirus exposure and HLA in healthy donors. Across the study: About 79% of around 390 genotyped donors fell in the Caucasian-associated ancestry cluster.

Study outcomes and limitations: A previous analysis found most TCR beta V segments productive roughly 90% or roughly 30% of the time.

This chain joins TRBV19 and TRBJ1-4; D uncertain. Material: PBMCs. The sequence derives from a woman between 35 and 50 years old in good health and CMV-seronegative. The chain's CDR3 is CASSIRQRPTATNEKLFF. The CDR3 coding sequence is TGTGCCAGTAGTATCCGGCAGCGTCCGACTGCAACTAATGAAAAACTGTTTTTT.